These 28 T cell receptor beta chains share one sample of origin, sequenced in a study of T cells in Graves' hyperthyroidism and ophthalmopathy. The TCR beta CDR3 regions underwent amplification using RNA transcripts as the source. HTBI primers drove first-round RT-PCR of the TCR CDR3. Each CDR3 protein gets one entry after TCRdb re-called the multiplex PCR reads with MiXCR. This sample yields under 450,000 distinct CDR3 sequences, of which about 13% are seen a single time; 20% belongs to the top ten. The specimen was blood. The origin of the receptors is a man younger than 40 with Graves' hyperthyroidism that later progressed to Graves' ophthalmopathy.

This clonotype was counted ten times or more. The chain uses TRBV9 and TRBJ1-2; weak D call: TRBD1 (5 bases). Per the germline V gene, CDR1 is SGDLS and CDR2 is YYNGEE. The CDR3 is made up of 13 amino acids. V lost 4 bases, J lost 4 bases, and 11 bases lay in between. CDR3 amino acids: CASSQYGTYGYTF. CDR3 in DNA: TGTGCCAGCAGCCAGTACGGGACCTATGGCTACACCTTC.

The sample holds many counts of this clonotype. The chain carries TRBV11-2 and TRBJ2-1, with 14 bases fitting TRBD2. J gave up 8 bases and V 3 bases, and 3 bases lay outside the gene matches. The V gene's germline CDR1 is SGHAT and CDR2 FQNNGV. This CDR3 spans 15 amino acids. For the CDR3, the DNA is TGTGCCAGCAGCTTCAGACTAGCGGGGGGGCATGAGCAGTTCTTC. Its translation: CASSFRLAGGHEQFF.

This clonotype has a count of ten or more. The chain uses TRBV20-1 and TRBJ2-3; the D gene is possibly TRBD1 (6 bases). The CDR3 contains 14 residues. V was cut by 1 base and J by 6 bases, with 14 bases left in between. Germline V lookup: CDR1 DFQATT, CDR2 SNEGSKA (reference sequence). DNA for the CDR3: TGCAGTGCTAGAGCTGGACAGCCAGGGGATACGCAGTATTTT. Protein: CSARAGQPGDTQYF.

In this sample, this clonotype turned up a few times. This sequence joins TRBV12-3 or TRBV12-4 and TRBJ2-1; D may match TRBD1 or TRBD2 (6 bases each). V lost 6 bases to trimming and J lost 7 bases, with 22 bases between them. This CDR3 has 16 amino acids. The CDR3 sequence: CASRGTDERGWNEQFF. As DNA, the CDR3 is TGTGCCAGCAGGGGGACTGATGAGAGGGGGTGGAATGAGCAGTTCTTC.

There are a few counts of this clonotype. This chain links TRBV6-2 or TRBV6-3 with TRBJ2-5, with 7 bases lining up with TRBD1. The CDR3 has 14 residues. Germline V gene data show CDR1 as MNHEY and CDR2 as SVGEGT. Trimming took 6 bases from V and 3 from J; bases not matched to a gene: 7. For the CDR3, the DNA is TGTGCCAGCAGCGCCGGGACAGCCAAAGAGACCCAGTACTTC. Its protein product is CASSAGTAKETQYF.

The chain combines TRBV5-5 with TRBJ2-3; 11 nucleotides match TRBD2. Per germline, CDR1 SGHKS and CDR2 YYEKEE (reference sequence). The CDR3 covers 19 residues. V shed 4 bases and J 3 bases; nucleotides not matched to a gene: 16. In nucleotides, the CDR3 is TGTGCCAGCAGCCCCAACGTCGGGCTAGCGGGGGGTCTAACAGATACGCAGTATTTT. It specifies CASSPNVGLAGGLTDTQYF.

This clonotype was seen many times. The CDR3 spells CASRKDEADTQYF. CDR3 nucleotides: TGTGCCAGCAGGAAGGACGAGGCAGATACGCAGTATTTT. The genes are TRBV11-2 and TRBJ2-3; D not resolved. Germline values: CDR1 SGHAT, CDR2 FQNNGV. CDR3 length: 13 amino acids. V lost 6 bases, J lost 4 bases, and 11 bases lay in between.

About this clonotype itself: A much larger clone sits a single nucleotide away, making a read error possible. The chain couples TRBV20-1 to TRBJ2-3; D is perhaps TRBD1 or TRBD2 (5 bases each). This CDR3 region has 14 residues. Trimming took off 1 base at V and 6 bases at J, with 14 bases between the two ends. Germline CDR1 is DFQATT and CDR2 is SNEGSKA (reference sequence). In nucleotides, the CDR3 is TGCAGTGCTAGAGGGACTCAGACAGTTGATACGCAGTATTTT. Translation: CSARGTQTVDTQYF.

This clonotype was counted ten times or more. This chain links TRBV20-1 with TRBJ2-7; 7 bases map to TRBD1. The CDR3 spans 13 residues. Per germline, CDR1 DFQATT and CDR2 SNEGSKA (reference sequence). The trim removed 6 bases at V and 0 bases at J, leaving 5 bases unmatched. CDR3 sequence: CSALTGSSYEQYF. CDR3 DNA: TGCAGTGCCCTGACAGGGAGCTCCTACGAGCAGTACTTC.

The chain joins TRBV12-3 or TRBV12-4 to TRBJ2-5, with 10 bases aligning to TRBD2. The junction had 7 bases not matched to a gene; V was cut back by 2 bases and J by 4 bases. CDR3 length: 16 residues. CDR3 coding DNA: TGTGCCAGCAGTTTACCGGGACTAGCGCCCATAGAGACCCAGTACTTC. Residues: CASSLPGLAPIETQYF.

This clonotype was detected many times. V and J are TRBV5-1 and TRBJ2-5; perhaps TRBD1 as D (5 bases). Trimming stripped 0 bases from V and 2 bases from J, with 11 bases between. The germline V gene encodes CDR1 SGHRS and CDR2 YFSETQ. The CDR3 covers 15 residues. DNA for the CDR3: TGCGCCAGCAGCTTGGCCACAGGAACTCAAGAGACCCAGTACTTC. Residues: CASSLATGTQETQYF.

Ten or more counts support this clonotype. The chain links TRBV20-1 to TRBJ2-7; D unresolved. V lost 7 bases to trimming and J lost 0 bases, with 19 bases between them. This CDR3 has 15 residues. Germline CDR1 and CDR2: DFQATT and SNEGSKA (reference sequence). CDR3 sequence reads: CSVKGRAKNSYEQYF. CDR3 nucleotide sequence: TGCAGTGTTAAGGGCCGGGCCAAAAACTCCTACGAGCAGTACTTC.

This clonotype appeared a few times. The J gene is TRBJ1-5, the V gene TRBV7-8; D is undetermined. Germline V gives CDR1 SGHVS, CDR2 FQNEAQ. Trimming took 0 bases from V and 1 from J, leaving 7 bases between them. The CDR3 covers 15 residues. The CDR3: CASSLAVGSNQPQHF. DNA of the CDR3: TGTGCCAGCAGCTTAGCGGTCGGAAGCAATCAGCCCCAGCATTTT.

The gene calls are TRBV7-6 and TRBJ1-1; D is perhaps TRBD1 (6 bases). The CDR3 is made up of 14 amino acids. CDR1 and CDR2 (germline): SGHVS, FNYEAQ. Trimming took off 0 bases at V and 4 bases at J, with 9 bases between the two ends. The chain's CDR3 is CASSLALRGTEAFF. CDR3 coding DNA: TGTGCCAGCAGCTTAGCCCTCAGGGGCACTGAAGCTTTCTTT. Drawing the rest from reference TRBV7-6 and TRBJ1-1, the complete variable domain is GAGVSQSPRYKVTKRGQDVALRCDPISGHVSLYWYRQALGQGPEFLTYFNYEAQQDKSGLPNDRFSAERPEGSISTLTIQRTEQRDSAMYRCASSLALRGTEAFFGQGTRLTVV.

The table lists this clonotype with many counts. This sequence joins TRBV12-5 and TRBJ1-2; possibly TRBD1 for D (6 bases). The CDR3 consists of 15 residues. Germline loops: CDR1 LGHNT, CDR2 FRNRAP. V lost 1 base and J lost 4, with 13 bases in between. CDR3 residues: CASGLAAVGGYGYTF. The CDR3 DNA sequence: TGTGCTAGTGGTTTGGCCGCCGTAGGGGGCTATGGCTACACCTTC. The full variable domain, its missing parts supplied by reference TRBV12-5 and TRBJ1-2, is DARVTQTPRHKVTEMGQEVTMRCQPILGHNTVFWYRQTMMQGLELLAYFRNRAPLDDSGMPKDRFSAEMPDATLATLKIQPSEPRDSAVYFCASGLAAVGGYGYTFGSGTRLTVV.

This clonotype was found a few times. The chain combines TRBV4-1 with TRBJ2-2, with TRBD1 identical over 8 bases. CDR1 MGHRA and CDR2 YSYEKL come from the germline V gene. The J segment lost 6 bases and the V segment lost 0 bases, leaving 6 bases of the junction unmatched. CDR3 length: 16 amino acids. As DNA, the CDR3 is TGCGCCAGCAGCCAAGACAGGGGGCGTTCGGCCGGGGAGCTGTTTTTT. Translation gives CASSQDRGRSAGELFF.

The table lists this clonotype with many counts. V and J are TRBV3-1 and TRBJ2-1; D assignment may be TRBD1 or TRBD2 (5 bases each). Trimming shortened V by 3 bases and J by 0 bases, and 9 bases separated the two germline ends. CDR3 size: 15 residues. The V gene's germline CDR1 is LGHDT and CDR2 YNNKEL (reference sequence). DNA for the CDR3: TGTGCCAGCAGCCAGGGGGACGGCTCCTACAATGAGCAGTTCTTC. Residues: CASSQGDGSYNEQFF.

Many counts were recorded for this clonotype. The rearrangement links TRBV24-1 to TRBJ1-5; no reliable D call. This CDR3 contains 14 residues. Germline loops: CDR1 KGHDR, CDR2 SFDVKD. Trimming cost V 5 bases and J 7 bases, with 14 bases left between them. This chain's CDR3 is CATSAEGKYQPQHF. CDR3 DNA: TGTGCCACCAGTGCCGAAGGGAAGTACCAGCCCCAGCATTTT.

This clonotype was observed many times. The chain carries TRBV29-1 and TRBJ2-5, with D possibly being TRBD1 (6 bases). The CDR3 sequence is 13 residues long. The V gene lost 2 bases and the J gene lost 2 bases, with 9 bases spanning the gap. Germline V gene sequence: CDR1 SQVTM, CDR2 ANQGSEA. CDR3 sequence: CSVERDNQETQYF. The DNA of the CDR3 is TGCAGCGTTGAACGGGACAATCAAGAGACCCAGTACTTC.

The genes are TRBV12-5 and TRBJ2-7; the D is unclear. The ends were cut back, 1 base at V and 4 bases at J, with 11 bases in the middle. CDR1 is LGHNT, CDR2 FRNRAP, per germline. The CDR3 length is 14 residues. In DNA, the CDR3 is TGTGCTAGTGGTTTGGGGACGAGCCAGTACGAGCAGTACTTC. Protein product: CASGLGTSQYEQYF.

This clonotype was observed a handful of times. This chain links TRBV20-1 with TRBJ1-5; D remains ambiguous. The CDR3 is made up of 13 amino acids. Germline-derived CDR1 and CDR2 are DFQATT and SNEGSKA (reference sequence). Trimming shortened V by 3 bases and J by 4 bases, and 10 bases separated the two germline ends. The CDR3 DNA reads as TGCAGTGCTAGGCCAGGCGTAAATCAGCCCCAGCATTTT. This codes for CSARPGVNQPQHF.

This clonotype was detected ten times or more. This sequence joins TRBV20-1 and TRBJ2-1; the match to TRBD2 covers 8 bases. V trimming: 1 base; J trimming: 10 bases; junction bases outside the gene matches: 6. Germline V gives CDR1 DFQATT, CDR2 SNEGSKA (reference sequence). The CDR3 runs to 13 residues. This chain's CDR3 is CSARVGAGEEQFF. CDR3 in DNA: TGCAGTGCTAGAGTTGGAGCGGGGGAGGAGCAGTTCTTC.

This clonotype occurred a few times. V usage is TRBV11-3 and J usage is TRBJ2-6; D tentatively reads TRBD1 or TRBD2 (6 bases each). The CDR3 is 18 amino acids. V gave up 3 bases and J gave up 0 bases, with 15 bases separating them. Germline CDR1 SGHNT, CDR2 YENEEA. CDR3 sequence reads: CASSFSRGPYSGANVLTF. The CDR3 coding sequence is TGTGCCAGCAGCTTCTCCCGGGGGCCCTACTCTGGGGCCAACGTCCTGACTTTC.

The V call is TRBV12-3 or TRBV12-4, the J call TRBJ1-1, with TRBD1 as a possible D gene (5 bases). This CDR3 region has 13 residues. Trimming stripped 8 bases from V and 4 bases from J, with 14 bases between. CDR3 amino acids: CASGESGGTEAFF. CDR3 bases: TGTGCCAGCGGTGAATCGGGGGGCACTGAAGCTTTCTTT.

The chain employs TRBV27 and TRBJ1-6, with 9 bases lining up with TRBD1. Unmatched junction bases numbered 6, after V lost 6 bases and J lost 9 bases. Germline V CDR1 and CDR2: MNHEY, SMNVEV (reference sequence). The CDR3 has 14 residues. CDR3 in DNA: TGTGCCAGCAGCGCAGGGACAGGGAGTTCACCCCTCCACTTT. This gives the protein CASSAGTGSSPLHF.

This rearrangement joins TRBV30 to TRBJ1-2; 7 nucleotides agree with TRBD1. This CDR3 region has 14 residues. The trim removed 8 bases at V and 8 bases at J, leaving 17 bases unmatched. The germline gives CDR1 GTSNPN, CDR2 SVGIG (reference sequence). As DNA, the CDR3 is TGTGCCGCGGCCGGGACAGCCGCACCTGGGGGCTACACCTTC. It encodes CAAAGTAAPGGYTF.

The chain couples TRBV2 to TRBJ2-2; the match to TRBD2 covers 7 bases. Per germline, CDR1 SNHLY and CDR2 FYNNEI. V lost 2 bases, J lost 5 bases, and 8 bases stayed unmatched. The CDR3 runs to 16 residues. The CDR3 nucleotides are TGTGCCAGCAGTGAAATGGGAGGGGCGGCGACCGGGGAGCTGTTTTTT. Translating gives CASSEMGGAATGELFF.

The chain is built from TRBV30 and TRBJ2-1, with D hard to call. Trimming stripped 2 bases from V and 5 bases from J, with 10 bases between. The CDR3 spans 13 residues. Per germline, CDR1 GTSNPN and CDR2 SVGIG (reference sequence). The CDR3 DNA sequence: TGTGCCTGGAGTACCCACGGAAACAATGAGCAGTTCTTC. This encodes CAWSTHGNNEQFF.